The T cell receptor beta chain under discussion was sequenced for a study of blood T cells in healthy people across ages. Whole-study findings and limits: Samples with more naive T cells showed higher observed beta diversity. Fewer expanded clones and more diversity marked long-lived versus aged donors. Because sorting was not performed, PBMCs prevented conclusive naive versus antigen-experienced comparison.

Germline V gene sequence: CDR1 SGHTA, CDR2 FQGNSA. The V end was cut by 3 bases, the J end by 6 bases, with 20 bases between. CDR3 length: 16 amino acids. For the second PCR, which ran for about 6 to 11 cycles, a sample-barcoded 5' primer and a J-beta primer mix were used. MiXCR, run by TCRdb on the 5' RACE reads, gives a single entry per CDR3 protein. The sample has roughly 2 million distinct CDR3 sequences, about 49% seen once. This clonotype has a handful of counts. Its antigen is unidentified. The receptor was isolated from a middle-aged woman in good health. Sequenced sample: blood. The J gene is TRBJ2-5, the V gene TRBV7-2; tentatively, D is TRBD2 (6 bases). Written as DNA, the CDR3 is TGTGCCAGCAGCTTTGGTCGGGGGATTGAGAGAAAGACCCAGTACTTC. Protein product: CASSFGRGIERKTQYF.